The rows below give T cell receptor beta chains drawn from one sample of a study of Graves' ophthalmopathy and Graves' hyperthyroidism. MiXCR was run by TCRdb on the multiplex PCR reads, yielding one entry per CDR3 protein. The sample lists some 750,000 distinct CDR3 sequences; approximately 40% were seen once. Sequences were obtained from peripheral blood. The receptors here all came from an adult man with Graves' ophthalmopathy. CDR3s include the opening cysteine and the closing phenylalanine or tryptophan. D genes are given only for firm matches. Clone size is shown for a subset of rows, as once, few, many or a class of expanded clone.

V gene: TRBV29-1
D gene: TRBD2
CDR3 length: 18
J gene: TRBJ2-5
clone size: many
CDR3 protein: CSVEGGLLTSATLETQYF
CDR3 DNA: TGCAGCGTTGAAGGAGGTTTGTTGACTAGCGCCACTCTTGAGACCCAGTACTTC

V gene: TRBV20-1
D gene: TRBD1
CDR3 length: 13
J gene: TRBJ1-2
clone size: -
CDR3 protein: CSAPPGQRYGYTF
CDR3 DNA: TGCAGTGCCCCCCCGGGACAGCGCTATGGCTACACCTTC

V gene: TRBV20-1
D gene: -
CDR3 length: 13
J gene: TRBJ1-1
clone size: many
CDR3 protein: CSARGRPNTEAFF
CDR3 DNA: TGCAGTGCTAGGGGCCGACCGAACACTGAAGCTTTCTTT

V gene: TRBV2
D gene: TRBD1
CDR3 length: 12
J gene: TRBJ1-5
clone size: few
CDR3 protein: CASLGGRQPQHF
CDR3 DNA: TGTGCCAGCTTAGGGGGCCGGCAGCCCCAGCATTTT

V gene: TRBV7-9
D gene: -
CDR3 length: 14
J gene: TRBJ2-7
clone size: few
CDR3 protein: CASSSWNSSYEQYF
CDR3 DNA: TGTGCCAGCAGCTCATGGAACAGCTCCTACGAGCAGTACTTC

V gene: TRBV6-5
D gene: -
CDR3 length: 15
J gene: TRBJ1-2
clone size: -
CDR3 protein: CASRRTGRLNYGYTF
CDR3 DNA: TGTGCCAGCAGGCGAACTGGACGGCTTAACTATGGCTACACCTTC

V gene: TRBV25-1
D gene: -
CDR3 length: 17
J gene: TRBJ2-2
clone size: -
CDR3 protein: CASSHQPHSMNTGELFF
CDR3 DNA: TGTGCCAGCAGCCACCAACCTCATAGCATGAACACCGGGGAGCTGTTTTTT

V gene: TRBV14
D gene: TRBD2
CDR3 length: 13
J gene: TRBJ2-7
clone size: once
CDR3 protein: CASSTSGKGEQYF
CDR3 DNA: TGTGCCAGCAGCACCAGCGGGAAGGGCGAGCAGTACTTC

V gene: TRBV19
D gene: TRBD1
CDR3 length: 15
J gene: TRBJ1-6
clone size: once
CDR3 protein: CASSADRANNQPLHF
CDR3 DNA: TGTGCCAGTAGCGCGGACAGGGCAAACAATCAGCCCCTCCACTTT

V gene: TRBV15
D gene: -
CDR3 length: 13
J gene: TRBJ1-2
clone size: many
CDR3 protein: CATSGDLSYGYTF
CDR3 DNA: TGTGCCACCAGCGGGGACTTAAGCTATGGCTACACCTTC

V gene: TRBV7-2
D gene: -
CDR3 length: 17
J gene: TRBJ1-1
clone size: -
CDR3 protein: CASSLTLVWGGNTEAFF
CDR3 DNA: TGTGCCAGCAGCTTAACTCTTGTTTGGGGGGGGAACACTGAAGCTTTCTTT

V gene: TRBV20-1
D gene: -
CDR3 length: 14
J gene: TRBJ1-3
clone size: -
CDR3 protein: CSASDSRDRNTIYF
CDR3 DNA: TGCAGTGCTAGCGATTCAAGGGATAGAAACACCATATATTTT

V gene: TRBV29-1
D gene: -
CDR3 length: 14
J gene: TRBJ1-4
clone size: -
CDR3 protein: CSVDTGQLNEKLFF
CDR3 DNA: TGCAGCGTCGATACAGGACAGCTTAATGAAAAACTGTTTTTT

V gene: TRBV9
D gene: TRBD2
CDR3 length: 15
J gene: TRBJ2-7
clone size: -
CDR3 protein: CASSLGGTTTYEQYF
CDR3 DNA: TGTGCCAGCAGCCTCGGGGGGACTACCACCTACGAGCAGTACTTC

V gene: TRBV10-3
D gene: TRBD2
CDR3 length: 17
J gene: TRBJ2-5
clone size: once
CDR3 protein: CASSPGTSEVRRETQYF
CDR3 DNA: TGTGCCAGCTCCCCAGGGACTAGCGAGGTTAGGCGAGAGACCCAGTACTTC

V gene: TRBV2
D gene: -
CDR3 length: 14
J gene: TRBJ1-5
clone size: once
CDR3 protein: CASRERGFNQPQHF
CDR3 DNA: TGTGCCAGCAGAGAAAGGGGGTTTAATCAGCCCCAGCATTTT

V gene: TRBV20-1
D gene: TRBD2
CDR3 length: 13
J gene: TRBJ2-5
clone size: -
CDR3 protein: CSASGGGQETQYF
CDR3 DNA: TGCAGTGCTAGCGGGGGAGGGCAAGAGACCCAGTACTTC

V gene: TRBV5-1
D gene: TRBD2
CDR3 length: 18
J gene: TRBJ2-2
clone size: -
CDR3 protein: CASSLAVSGGLGTGELFF
CDR3 DNA: TGCGCCAGCAGCTTGGCCGTGAGCGGGGGCCTCGGCACCGGGGAGCTGTTTTTT

V gene: TRBV25-1
D gene: TRBD2
CDR3 length: 14
J gene: TRBJ2-7
clone size: -
CDR3 protein: CASGVAGGTYEQYF
CDR3 DNA: TGTGCCAGCGGCGTAGCGGGGGGAACCTACGAGCAGTACTTC

V gene: TRBV12-3/TRBV12-4
D gene: TRBD1
CDR3 length: 16
J gene: TRBJ1-5
clone size: -
CDR3 protein: CASSPGQGVGNQPQHF
CDR3 DNA: TGTGCCAGCAGTCCGGGACAGGGGGTCGGCAATCAGCCCCAGCATTTT

V gene: TRBV3-1
D gene: TRBD1
CDR3 length: 12
J gene: TRBJ2-7
clone size: few
CDR3 protein: CASSHNTGGRYF
CDR3 DNA: TGTGCCAGCAGCCACAATACAGGGGGCCGGTACTTC

V gene: TRBV2
D gene: -
CDR3 length: 15
J gene: TRBJ1-4
clone size: -
CDR3 protein: CASRRNREINEKLFF
CDR3 DNA: TGTGCCAGCAGACGGAACAGGGAAATTAATGAAAAACTGTTTTTT

V gene: TRBV24-1
D gene: -
CDR3 length: 15
J gene: TRBJ1-5
clone size: -
CDR3 protein: CARDGRGLGNQPQHF
CDR3 DNA: TGTGCTAGAGATGGCAGGGGATTAGGGAATCAGCCCCAGCATTTT

V gene: TRBV19
D gene: -
CDR3 length: 15
J gene: TRBJ1-1
clone size: many
CDR3 protein: CASSEVKLPNTEAFF
CDR3 DNA: TGTGCCAGTAGTGAAGTGAAACTGCCGAACACTGAAGCTTTCTTT

V gene: TRBV10-3
D gene: -
CDR3 length: 15
J gene: TRBJ1-4
clone size: many
CDR3 protein: CAISESVVTNEKLFF
CDR3 DNA: TGTGCCATCAGTGAGTCTGTGGTGACTAATGAAAAACTGTTTTTT

V gene: TRBV20-1
D gene: -
CDR3 length: 13
J gene: TRBJ1-1
clone size: -
CDR3 protein: CSATGIAVTEAFF
CDR3 DNA: TGCAGTGCTACAGGGATTGCGGTCACTGAAGCTTTCTTT

V gene: TRBV24-1
D gene: TRBD1
CDR3 length: 15
J gene: TRBJ1-5
clone size: many
CDR3 protein: CASSLGGQGNQPQHF
CDR3 DNA: TGTGCCAGCAGCTTAGGAGGACAGGGAAATCAGCCCCAGCATTTT

V gene: TRBV20-1
D gene: -
CDR3 length: 15
J gene: TRBJ2-5
clone size: few
CDR3 protein: CSAHSDAYGGETQYF
CDR3 DNA: TGCAGTGCTCATTCGGACGCCTACGGAGGAGAGACCCAGTACTTC

V gene: TRBV11-2
D gene: TRBD1
CDR3 length: 18
J gene: TRBJ1-2
clone size: -
CDR3 protein: CASSLDGRTGTGNDGYTF
CDR3 DNA: TGTGCCAGCAGCTTAGACGGCCGGACCGGGACAGGGAACGATGGCTACACCTTC

V gene: TRBV19
D gene: -
CDR3 length: 14
J gene: TRBJ1-6
clone size: -
CDR3 protein: CASSWGAPNSPLHF
CDR3 DNA: TGTGCCAGTAGTTGGGGAGCGCCGAATTCACCCCTCCACTTT

V gene: TRBV10-3
D gene: -
CDR3 length: 12
J gene: TRBJ1-1
clone size: -
CDR3 protein: CASQEGGAEAFF
CDR3 DNA: TGTGCCAGCCAGGAGGGGGGCGCTGAAGCTTTCTTT

V gene: TRBV10-3
D gene: -
CDR3 length: 11
J gene: TRBJ1-2
clone size: many
CDR3 protein: CAISGNYGYTF
CDR3 DNA: TGTGCCATCAGCGGGAACTATGGCTACACCTTC

V gene: TRBV5-8
D gene: TRBD1
CDR3 length: 15
J gene: TRBJ1-4
clone size: few
CDR3 protein: CASSPGTGWREKLFF
CDR3 DNA: TGTGCCAGCAGTCCCGGGACAGGGTGGCGAGAAAAACTGTTTTTT

V gene: TRBV7-2
D gene: -
CDR3 length: 12
J gene: TRBJ1-6
clone size: many
CDR3 protein: CASTHPNSPLHF
CDR3 DNA: TGTGCCAGCACCCACCCGAATTCACCCCTCCACTTT

V gene: TRBV20-1
D gene: TRBD1
CDR3 length: 12
J gene: TRBJ2-4
clone size: -
CDR3 protein: CSAGGQADIQYF
CDR3 DNA: TGCAGTGCTGGGGGACAGGCCGACATTCAGTACTTC

V gene: TRBV29-1
D gene: -
CDR3 length: 13
J gene: TRBJ1-5
clone size: -
CDR3 protein: CRLDGYSNQPQHF
CDR3 DNA: TGCAGACTCGACGGCTATAGCAATCAGCCCCAGCATTTT

V gene: TRBV2
D gene: -
CDR3 length: 14
J gene: TRBJ1-3
clone size: many
CDR3 protein: CASSHGLSGNTIYF
CDR3 DNA: TGTGCCAGCTCCCACGGGTTGTCTGGAAACACCATATATTTT

V gene: TRBV9
D gene: TRBD1
CDR3 length: 14
J gene: TRBJ1-2
clone size: -
CDR3 protein: CASRPQGAYYGYTF
CDR3 DNA: TGTGCCAGCAGGCCGCAGGGGGCATACTATGGCTACACCTTC

V gene: TRBV7-9
D gene: -
CDR3 length: 16
J gene: TRBJ1-2
clone size: -
CDR3 protein: CASSLALSQQLYGYTF
CDR3 DNA: TGTGCCAGCAGCTTAGCGCTTAGTCAACAGCTCTATGGCTACACCTTC

V gene: TRBV11-2
D gene: -
CDR3 length: 15
J gene: TRBJ1-1
clone size: -
CDR3 protein: CASSLGIGTNVRAFF
CDR3 DNA: TGTGCCAGCAGCTTAGGGATAGGGACAAACGTTCGAGCTTTCTTT

V gene: TRBV29-1
D gene: -
CDR3 length: 12
J gene: TRBJ2-7
clone size: many
CDR3 protein: CSVGEDGYEQYF
CDR3 DNA: TGCAGCGTAGGCGAGGATGGTTACGAGCAGTACTTC

V gene: TRBV20-1
D gene: TRBD1
CDR3 length: 14
J gene: TRBJ2-2
clone size: -
CDR3 protein: CSASDRGLAGELFF
CDR3 DNA: TGCAGTGCTAGCGACAGGGGGCTGGCCGGGGAGCTGTTTTTT

V gene: TRBV10-3
D gene: -
CDR3 length: 14
J gene: TRBJ2-6
clone size: -
CDR3 protein: CASSTTAGANVLTF
CDR3 DNA: TGTGCCAGCAGTACCACAGCTGGGGCCAACGTCCTGACTTTC